The subject of this entry is one T cell receptor beta chain. This sample stems from a study of blood T cells in healthy people across ages. Background on the study: Per every two T cells, about one barcoded beta molecule was captured by template switching.

It was with a sample-barcoded 5' primer and a J-beta primer mix that a second PCR of roughly 7 to 12 cycles was run. Each cDNA was tagged by a template-switch adaptor containing 12 random nucleotides. TCRdb analysed the 5' RACE reads with MiXCR anew, one entry per CDR3 protein. The table records over 600,000 distinct CDR3 sequences, 35% to 50% of them present only once. CDR1 DFQATT and CDR2 SNEGSKA come from the germline V gene (reference sequence). This CDR3 has 15 residues. The sequencing sample was made of blood. This TCR was recovered from an elderly man in good health. V and J are TRBV20-1 and TRBJ1-2; 8 bases map to TRBD1. The CDR3 spells CSVPGTGELNYGYTF. For the CDR3, the DNA is TGCAGCGTCCCCGGGACAGGTGAACTCAACTATGGCTACACCTTC.